Below are 2 T cell receptor beta chains sequenced from a single sample in a study of CD8 T cells in ankylosing spondylitis (TCRdb year 2017). The method behind the library was 5' RACE. These reads were obtained on an Illumina HiSeq 2500. TCRdb handled the public reads itself, with Q25 trimming in fastp and clone calling in MiXCR, and kept productive beta chains. Duplicate CDR3 protein sequences are folded into a single record with the most common DNA and genes. Here the sample has 150,000 to 200,000 distinct CDR3 sequences; 9.5% to 15% occur a single time. The ten largest clones add up to 16% of the sample. Sequences were obtained from blood, either unsorted or a sorted T cell fraction (not recorded which). These receptors originate from a male donor with ankylosing spondylitis or in good health (not recorded which).

Ten or more counts support this clonotype. This rearrangement joins TRBV5-1 to TRBJ2-1; TRBD2 matches at 12 bases. V shed 2 bases, J shed 0 bases, and the junction held 3 bases outside the gene matches. CDR1 and CDR2 (germline): SGHRS, YFSETQ. The CDR3 loop spans 17 amino acids. CDR3 region: CASSFGTSGLSYNEQFF. CDR3 nucleotides: TGCGCCAGCAGCTTTGGGACTAGCGGGCTCTCCTACAATGAGCAGTTCTTC.

This clonotype was seen a few times. This rearrangement joins TRBV2 to TRBJ2-3, with 9 bases lining up with TRBD2. Germline lookup yields CDR1 SNHLY and CDR2 FYNNEI. The CDR3 is made up of 15 amino acids. V was pared by 1 base and J by 3 bases, with 2 bases of the junction left unmatched. CDR3 amino acids: CASSEGLAGTDTQYF. In DNA form, the CDR3 reads TGTGCCAGCAGTGAAGGGCTAGCGGGGACAGATACGCAGTATTTT.